Listed below are T cell receptor beta chains from one sample, sequenced in a study of blood T cell repertoires in COVID-19. Measured with immunoSEQ multiplex PCR; TCRdb has only the in-frame clones, and not every one. This repertoire shows 360,000 or so clones, roughly 90% found once; its top ten account for about 6.5%. Sequences were obtained from peripheral blood. The receptors originated from a young man with active or convalescent COVID-19. Both conserved end residues are part of each CDR3. A D gene is named only where the DNA matches it firmly. Clone size is shown for a subset of rows, as once, few, many or a class of expanded clone.

d_gene: TRBD1; len: 15; v_gene: TRBV4-1; abundance: -; j_gene: TRBJ2-7; CDR3aa: CASSHISGTGYEQYF; CDR3nt: TGCGCCAGCAGCCACATATCCGGGACAGGCTACGAGCAGTACTTC
d_gene: -; len: 16; v_gene: TRBV19; abundance: -; j_gene: TRBJ1-5; CDR3aa: CASRPPPSQGNQPQHF; CDR3nt: TGTGCCAGTAGACCCCCCCCGTCGCAGGGGAATCAGCCCCAGCATTTT
d_gene: TRBD2; len: 16; v_gene: TRBV7-2; abundance: -; j_gene: TRBJ2-7; CDR3aa: CASSIRAGGDSYEQYF; CDR3nt: TGTGCCAGCAGCATCCGAGCGGGGGGCGATTCCTACGAGCAGTACTTC
d_gene: TRBD1; len: 16; v_gene: TRBV14; abundance: -; j_gene: TRBJ1-6; CDR3aa: CASSPLGQGINSPLHF; CDR3nt: TGTGCCAGCAGCCCCCTCGGACAGGGAATCAATTCACCCCTCCACTTT
d_gene: TRBD1; len: 14; v_gene: TRBV18; abundance: once; j_gene: TRBJ1-1; CDR3aa: CASSRQGPDTEAFF; CDR3nt: TGTGCCAGCTCACGACAGGGACCTGACACTGAAGCTTTCTTT
d_gene: -; len: 13; v_gene: TRBV7-3; abundance: -; j_gene: TRBJ1-2; CDR3aa: CASSFDSNYGYTF; CDR3nt: TGTGCCAGCAGCTTCGACAGTAACTATGGCTACACCTTC
d_gene: -; len: 17; v_gene: TRBV5-1; abundance: -; j_gene: TRBJ2-1; CDR3aa: CASSYDSNTGTRQTQFF; CDR3nt: TGCGCCAGCAGCTACGACAGCAACACCGGGACACGACAGACGCAGTTCTTC
d_gene: -; len: 13; v_gene: TRBV27; abundance: -; j_gene: TRBJ1-1; CDR3aa: CASHGQGLTEAFF; CDR3nt: TGTGCCAGCCACGGCCAGGGGCTTACTGAAGCTTTCTTT
d_gene: -; len: 15; v_gene: TRBV7-2; abundance: -; j_gene: TRBJ1-2; CDR3aa: CASSFARVRADGYTF; CDR3nt: TGTGCCAGCAGCTTTGCACGTGTGAGGGCGGATGGCTACACCTTC
d_gene: TRBD1; len: 13; v_gene: TRBV27; abundance: -; j_gene: TRBJ1-1; CDR3aa: CASSPGDRGRAFF; CDR3nt: TGTGCCAGCAGTCCCGGGGACAGGGGGCGAGCTTTCTTT
d_gene: TRBD1; len: 12; v_gene: TRBV2; abundance: -; j_gene: TRBJ2-3; CDR3aa: CASRKDRGPQYF; CDR3nt: TGTGCCAGCAGGAAAGACAGGGGTCCGCAGTATTTT
d_gene: TRBD1; len: 14; v_gene: TRBV19; abundance: -; j_gene: TRBJ2-5; CDR3aa: CASKGQALRETQYF; CDR3nt: TGTGCCAGTAAAGGACAGGCCCTACGGGAGACCCAGTACTTC
d_gene: TRBD1; len: 14; v_gene: TRBV7-2; abundance: -; j_gene: TRBJ2-7; CDR3aa: CASSQDRGSYEQYF; CDR3nt: TGTGCCAGCAGCCAGGACAGGGGCTCCTACGAGCAGTACTTC
d_gene: -; len: 12; v_gene: TRBV24-1; abundance: -; j_gene: TRBJ2-1; CDR3aa: CATAAGYNEQFF; CDR3nt: TGTGCCACCGCGGCGGGGTACAATGAGCAGTTCTTC
d_gene: -; len: 14; v_gene: TRBV7-6; abundance: -; j_gene: TRBJ1-1; CDR3aa: CASSLVERNTEAFF; CDR3nt: TGTGCCAGCAGCTTAGTCGAGAGGAACACTGAAGCTTTCTTT
d_gene: -; len: 13; v_gene: TRBV27; abundance: -; j_gene: TRBJ1-1; CDR3aa: CASSPSYRAGAFF; CDR3nt: TGTGCCAGCAGTCCCTCGTACAGGGCTGGAGCTTTCTTT
d_gene: TRBD2; len: 14; v_gene: TRBV6-5; abundance: few; j_gene: TRBJ2-7; CDR3aa: CASSRTSGRYEQYF; CDR3nt: TGTGCCAGCAGTCGGACTAGCGGGAGGTACGAGCAGTACTTC
d_gene: -; len: 14; v_gene: TRBV29-1; abundance: -; j_gene: TRBJ2-3; CDR3aa: CSVERDSTADTQYF; CDR3nt: TGCAGCGTTGAGCGGGACAGTACCGCAGATACGCAGTATTTT
d_gene: TRBD1; len: 14; v_gene: TRBV10-3; abundance: -; j_gene: TRBJ1-3; CDR3aa: CAISGMGQKNTIYF; CDR3nt: TGTGCCATCAGCGGAATGGGACAGAAGAACACCATATATTTT
d_gene: TRBD2; len: 15; v_gene: TRBV7-7; abundance: -; j_gene: TRBJ2-1; CDR3aa: CASSPGLAGGNEQFF; CDR3nt: TGTGCCAGCAGCCCGGGACTAGCGGGGGGAAATGAGCAGTTCTTC
d_gene: -; len: 12; v_gene: TRBV29-1; abundance: -; j_gene: TRBJ1-2; CDR3aa: CSVGAVNYGYTF; CDR3nt: TGCAGCGTTGGTGCAGTCAACTATGGCTACACCTTC
d_gene: -; len: 15; v_gene: TRBV7-6; abundance: once; j_gene: TRBJ2-5; CDR3aa: CASSLVPGSYETQYF; CDR3nt: TGTGCCAGCAGCTTAGTTCCAGGGTCATATGAGACCCAGTACTTC
d_gene: -; len: 15; v_gene: TRBV9; abundance: -; j_gene: TRBJ2-2; CDR3aa: CASSPTTSNTGELFF; CDR3nt: TGTGCCAGCAGCCCCACTACATCGAACACCGGGGAGCTGTTTTTT
d_gene: -; len: 15; v_gene: TRBV7-3; abundance: -; j_gene: TRBJ1-5; CDR3aa: CASSPNGRNNQPQHF; CDR3nt: TGTGCCAGCAGCCCGAATGGGAGAAATAATCAGCCCCAGCATTTT
d_gene: -; len: 15; v_gene: TRBV3-1/TRBV3-2; abundance: -; j_gene: TRBJ1-2; CDR3aa: CASSQEPGENYGYTF; CDR3nt: TGTGCCAGCAGCCAAGAGCCAGGGGAGAACTATGGCTACACCTTC
d_gene: -; len: 14; v_gene: TRBV14; abundance: once; j_gene: TRBJ1-6; CDR3aa: CASSQGAYNSPLHF; CDR3nt: TGTGCCAGCAGCCAGGGGGCTTATAATTCACCCCTCCACTTT
d_gene: TRBD2; len: 15; v_gene: TRBV13; abundance: -; j_gene: TRBJ2-1; CDR3aa: CASSSSGGTYNEQFF; CDR3nt: TGTGCCAGCAGCTCCAGCGGGGGGACTTACAATGAGCAGTTCTTC
d_gene: -; len: 14; v_gene: TRBV7-2; abundance: -; j_gene: TRBJ2-7; CDR3aa: CASSFGDFPYEQYF; CDR3nt: TGTGCCAGCAGCTTCGGGGACTTCCCATACGAGCAGTACTTC
d_gene: TRBD2; len: 15; v_gene: TRBV28; abundance: -; j_gene: TRBJ2-7; CDR3aa: CASSPSTSGGYSIYF; CDR3nt: TGTGCCAGCAGCCCCTCGACTAGCGGGGGTTACAGCATCTACTTC
d_gene: -; len: 17; v_gene: TRBV21-1; abundance: -; j_gene: TRBJ1-4; CDR3aa: CASSKAGDREENEKLFF; CDR3nt: TGTGCCAGCAGCAAAGCGGGGGACAGAGAAGAAAATGAAAAACTGTTTTTT
d_gene: -; len: 15; v_gene: TRBV6-5; abundance: -; j_gene: TRBJ1-1; CDR3aa: CASSSGGTSNTEAFF; CDR3nt: TGTGCCAGCAGCTCCGGGGGGACATCGAACACTGAAGCTTTCTTT
d_gene: TRBD1; len: 16; v_gene: TRBV28; abundance: once; j_gene: TRBJ1-5; CDR3aa: CASRLGENRGPQPQHF; CDR3nt: TGTGCCAGCAGGTTAGGGGAGAACAGGGGGCCCCAGCCCCAGCATTTT
d_gene: -; len: 13; v_gene: TRBV27; abundance: -; j_gene: TRBJ1-2; CDR3aa: CASSPVGADGYTF; CDR3nt: TGTGCCAGCAGTCCCGTTGGGGCTGATGGCTACACCTTC
d_gene: TRBD2; len: 12; v_gene: TRBV12-3/TRBV12-4; abundance: -; j_gene: TRBJ2-7; CDR3aa: CASSLGGDEQYF; CDR3nt: TGTGCCAGCAGTTTGGGGGGGGACGAGCAGTACTTC
d_gene: -; len: 17; v_gene: TRBV19; abundance: -; j_gene: TRBJ2-2; CDR3aa: CASSNPQGLLNTGELFF; CDR3nt: TGTGCCAGTAGCAACCCACAGGGCCTGTTGAACACCGGGGAGCTGTTTTTT
d_gene: TRBD1; len: 13; v_gene: TRBV7-9; abundance: -; j_gene: TRBJ1-6; CDR3aa: CASSGQGNSPLHF; CDR3nt: TGTGCCAGCAGCGGACAGGGGAATTCACCCCTCCACTTT
d_gene: TRBD2; len: 16; v_gene: TRBV7-2; abundance: -; j_gene: TRBJ2-1; CDR3aa: CASSLAGGGPYNEQFF; CDR3nt: TGTGCCAGCAGCTTAGCGGGCGGGGGGCCATACAATGAGCAGTTCTTC
d_gene: -; len: 11; v_gene: TRBV28; abundance: -; j_gene: TRBJ2-7; CDR3aa: CASSLTYEQYF; CDR3nt: TGTGCCAGCAGCCTTACATACGAGCAGTACTTC
d_gene: -; len: 14; v_gene: TRBV7-9; abundance: -; j_gene: TRBJ2-5; CDR3aa: CASSQPLQMETQYF; CDR3nt: TGTGCCAGCAGCCAGCCTCTACAGATGGAGACCCAGTACTTC
d_gene: TRBD2; len: 13; v_gene: TRBV19; abundance: -; j_gene: TRBJ2-1; CDR3aa: CASTGLAGHRQFF; CDR3nt: TGTGCCAGTACGGGACTAGCGGGCCATCGGCAGTTCTTC
d_gene: TRBD1; len: 15; v_gene: TRBV7-9; abundance: -; j_gene: TRBJ1-3; CDR3aa: CASSLAGRGLNTIYF; CDR3nt: TGTGCCAGCAGCTTAGCGGGCAGGGGGCTAAACACCATATATTTT
d_gene: -; len: 17; v_gene: TRBV6-6; abundance: -; j_gene: TRBJ2-1; CDR3aa: CASSLRDIPSSYNEQFF; CDR3nt: TGTGCCAGCAGTCTCCGGGACATCCCGAGCTCCTACAATGAGCAGTTCTTC
d_gene: TRBD2; len: 13; v_gene: TRBV7-2; abundance: -; j_gene: TRBJ2-3; CDR3aa: CASTSGILNTQYF; CDR3nt: TGTGCCAGCACTAGCGGGATCCTCAATACGCAGTATTTT
d_gene: TRBD1; len: 13; v_gene: TRBV2; abundance: -; j_gene: TRBJ1-6; CDR3aa: CATSTGPNSPLHF; CDR3nt: TGTGCCACCTCGACAGGGCCAAATTCACCCCTCCACTTT
d_gene: -; len: 14; v_gene: TRBV30; abundance: -; j_gene: TRBJ1-2; CDR3aa: CAWSERGNYYGYTF; CDR3nt: TGTGCCTGGAGCGAGAGAGGGAACTACTATGGCTACACCTTC
d_gene: TRBD2; len: 16; v_gene: TRBV6-5; abundance: -; j_gene: TRBJ2-7; CDR3aa: CASSSPSGSGSDEQYF; CDR3nt: TGTGCCAGCAGTTCCCCTTCTGGTAGCGGGAGTGATGAGCAGTACTTC